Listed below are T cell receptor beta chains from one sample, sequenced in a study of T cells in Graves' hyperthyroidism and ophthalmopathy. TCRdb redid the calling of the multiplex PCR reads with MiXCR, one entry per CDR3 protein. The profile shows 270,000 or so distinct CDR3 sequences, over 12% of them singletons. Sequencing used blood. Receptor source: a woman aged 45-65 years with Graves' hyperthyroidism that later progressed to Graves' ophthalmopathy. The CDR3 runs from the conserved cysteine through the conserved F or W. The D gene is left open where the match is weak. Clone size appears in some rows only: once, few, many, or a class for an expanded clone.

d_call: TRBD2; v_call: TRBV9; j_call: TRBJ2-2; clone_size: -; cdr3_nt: TGTGCCAGCAGCATCCAAGGACTAGCGGGAGGGAACACCGGGGAGCTGTTTTTT; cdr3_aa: CASSIQGLAGGNTGELFF
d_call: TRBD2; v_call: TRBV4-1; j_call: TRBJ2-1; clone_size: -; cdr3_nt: TGCGCCAGCAGCCAAGCGATGCTAGCGGGCCAAAGAGGAGAGCAGTTCTTC; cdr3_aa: CASSQAMLAGQRGEQFF
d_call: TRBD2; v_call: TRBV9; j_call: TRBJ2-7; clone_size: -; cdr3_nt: TGTGCCAGCAGCGTCGTAGCGGGAGAGGTTGGTGAGCAGTACTTC; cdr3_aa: CASSVVAGEVGEQYF
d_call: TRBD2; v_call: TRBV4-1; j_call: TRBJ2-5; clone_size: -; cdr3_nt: TGCGCCAGCAGACTTCTAGCGGGATTATTTGAGACCCAGTACTTC; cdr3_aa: CASRLLAGLFETQYF
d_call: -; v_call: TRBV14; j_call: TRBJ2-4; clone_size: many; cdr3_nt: TGTGCCAGCGGTCCTGGGATGGCAAACATTCAGTACTTC; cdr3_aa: CASGPGMANIQYF
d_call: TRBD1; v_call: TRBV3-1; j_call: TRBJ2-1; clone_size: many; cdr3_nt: TGTGCCAGCAGCCAGACAGGGGTGACCTACAATGAGCAGTTCTTC; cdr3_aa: CASSQTGVTYNEQFF
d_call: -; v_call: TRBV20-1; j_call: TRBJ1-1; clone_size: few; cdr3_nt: TGCAGTGCTAGCCCTATAGGAGCTTTCTTT; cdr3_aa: CSASPIGAFF
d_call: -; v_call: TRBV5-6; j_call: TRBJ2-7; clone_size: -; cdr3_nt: TGTGCCAGCAGCTCCCGAGGGAAACGGGACTACGAGCAGTACTTC; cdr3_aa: CASSSRGKRDYEQYF
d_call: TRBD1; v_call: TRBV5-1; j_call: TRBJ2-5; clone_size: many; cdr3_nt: TGCGCCAGCAGCATCGGACAGGGAGGTCAAGAGACCCAGTACTTC; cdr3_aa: CASSIGQGGQETQYF
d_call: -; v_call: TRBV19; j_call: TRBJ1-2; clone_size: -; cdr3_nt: TGTGCCAGTGCCCGGGGGCAGACTAACTATGGCTACACCTTC; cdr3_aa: CASARGQTNYGYTF
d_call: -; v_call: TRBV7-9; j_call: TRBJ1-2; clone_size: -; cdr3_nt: TGTGCCAGCAGCTTAGACTTAAATGGCTACACCTTC; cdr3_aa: CASSLDLNGYTF
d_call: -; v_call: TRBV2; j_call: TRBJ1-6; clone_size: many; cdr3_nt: TGTGCCAGCAAGGTAGAGAGCTCCTATAATTCACCCCTCCACTTT; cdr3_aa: CASKVESSYNSPLHF
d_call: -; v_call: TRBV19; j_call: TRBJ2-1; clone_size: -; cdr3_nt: TGTGCCAGTAGTATAGGGGGTGAGCAGTTCTTC; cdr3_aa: CASSIGGEQFF
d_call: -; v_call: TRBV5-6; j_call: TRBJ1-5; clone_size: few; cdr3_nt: TGTGCCAGCAGCTTGGTGAGGGACGGGAATCAGCCCCAGCATTTT; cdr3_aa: CASSLVRDGNQPQHF
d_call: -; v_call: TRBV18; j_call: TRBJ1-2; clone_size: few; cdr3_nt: TGTGCCAGCTCGCCGCGGGTCGGGGGGAATAACTATGGCTACACCTTC; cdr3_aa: CASSPRVGGNNYGYTF
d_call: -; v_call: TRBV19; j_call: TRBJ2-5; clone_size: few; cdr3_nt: TGTGCCAGTAGTATTGAGTATTACCAAGAGACCCAGTACTTC; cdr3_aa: CASSIEYYQETQYF
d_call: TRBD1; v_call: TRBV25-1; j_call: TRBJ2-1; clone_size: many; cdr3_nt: TGTGCCAGCAGTGCACATAGTGGGACAGGGAGAGTCTACAATGAGCAGTTCTTC; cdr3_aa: CASSAHSGTGRVYNEQFF
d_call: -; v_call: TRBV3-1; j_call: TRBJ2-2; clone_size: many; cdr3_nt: TGTGCCAGCAGCCATGTGTATGTTACCGGGGAGCTGTTTTTT; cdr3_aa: CASSHVYVTGELFF
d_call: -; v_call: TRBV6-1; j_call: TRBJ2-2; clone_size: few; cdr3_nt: TGTGCCAGCAGAAAGTGGGACACCGGGGAGCTGTTTTTT; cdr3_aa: CASRKWDTGELFF
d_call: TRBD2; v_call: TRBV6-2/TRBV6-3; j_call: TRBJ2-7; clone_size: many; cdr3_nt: TGTGCCAGCAGTTCCTTGACTAGCGGCCGCTACGAGCAGTACTTC; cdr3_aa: CASSSLTSGRYEQYF
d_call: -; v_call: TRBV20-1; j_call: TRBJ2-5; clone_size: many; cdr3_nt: TGCAGTGCTAGAGACCTCCTCCTAGCACCTCAAGAGACCCAGTACTTC; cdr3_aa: CSARDLLLAPQETQYF
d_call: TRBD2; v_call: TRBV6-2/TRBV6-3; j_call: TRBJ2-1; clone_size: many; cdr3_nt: TGTGCCAGCAGTTACTCGCGGGAGAACTCCTACAATGAGCAGTTCTTC; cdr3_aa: CASSYSRENSYNEQFF
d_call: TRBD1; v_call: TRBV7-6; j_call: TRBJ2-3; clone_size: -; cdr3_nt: TGTGCCAGCAGCTTAGGAGACAGGGTCGGGCAGTATTTT; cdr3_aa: CASSLGDRVGQYF
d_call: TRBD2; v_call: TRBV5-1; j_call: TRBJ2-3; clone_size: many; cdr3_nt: TGCGCCAGCAGCTGGGGACTAGCCCAGAGCACAGATACGCAGTATTTT; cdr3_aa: CASSWGLAQSTDTQYF
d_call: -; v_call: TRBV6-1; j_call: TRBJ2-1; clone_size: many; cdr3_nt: TGTGCCAGCAGGTTCGATGGGAGTACGGGATACAATGAGCAGTTCTTC; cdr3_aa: CASRFDGSTGYNEQFF
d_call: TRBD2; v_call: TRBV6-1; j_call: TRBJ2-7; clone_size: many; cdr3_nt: TGTGCCAGCAGGGACCGGGGGGAGTGGTACGAGCAGTACTTC; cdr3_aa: CASRDRGEWYEQYF
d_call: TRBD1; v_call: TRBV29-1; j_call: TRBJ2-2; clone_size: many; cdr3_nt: TGCAGCGCCTTCGGGCAGGGGGCGGCCGGGGAGCTGTTTTTT; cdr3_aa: CSAFGQGAAGELFF
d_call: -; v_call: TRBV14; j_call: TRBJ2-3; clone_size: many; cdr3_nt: TGTGCCAGCAGCCAAGAGGGGGACCTCGCGGGGACAGATACGCAGTATTTT; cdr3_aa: CASSQEGDLAGTDTQYF
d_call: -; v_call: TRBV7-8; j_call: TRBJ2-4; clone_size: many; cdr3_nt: TGTGCCAGCAGCTTAGTAGCCAAAAACATTCAGTACTTC; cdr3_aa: CASSLVAKNIQYF
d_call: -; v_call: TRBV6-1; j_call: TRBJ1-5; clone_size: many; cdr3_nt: TGTGCCAGCAAACAAGACCAGCCCCAGCATTTT; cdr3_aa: CASKQDQPQHF
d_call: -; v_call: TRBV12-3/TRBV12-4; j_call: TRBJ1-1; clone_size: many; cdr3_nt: TGTGCCAGCAGTGAAAGAGGGGTGAACACTGAAGCTTTCTTT; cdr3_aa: CASSERGVNTEAFF
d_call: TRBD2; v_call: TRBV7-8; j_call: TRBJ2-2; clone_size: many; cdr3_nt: TGTGCCAGCAGCTTGGGGACTAGCGGGAGGAGGAACACCGGGGAGCTGTTTTTT; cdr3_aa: CASSLGTSGRRNTGELFF
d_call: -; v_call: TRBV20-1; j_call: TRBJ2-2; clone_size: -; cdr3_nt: TGCAGTGCTAGAGAGGTGTTGATCGGGGAGCTGTTTTTT; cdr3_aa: CSAREVLIGELFF
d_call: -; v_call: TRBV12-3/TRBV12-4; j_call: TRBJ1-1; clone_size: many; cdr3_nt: TGTGCCAGCAATATACAGGGTGGGAACACTGAAGCTTTCTTT; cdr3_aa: CASNIQGGNTEAFF
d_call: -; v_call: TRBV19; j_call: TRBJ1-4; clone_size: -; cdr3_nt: TGTGCCAGTCGGGGCATGGGCAGGCTTGAAAAACTGTTTTTT; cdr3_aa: CASRGMGRLEKLFF
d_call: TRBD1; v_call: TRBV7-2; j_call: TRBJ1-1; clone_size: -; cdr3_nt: TGTGCCAGCAGCTTCGGACAGGGGACGACTGAAGCTTTCTTT; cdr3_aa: CASSFGQGTTEAFF
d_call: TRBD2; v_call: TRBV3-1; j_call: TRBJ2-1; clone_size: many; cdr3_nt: TGTGCCAGCAGCCAAGTTGGGGGGACTAGCGGTAATGAGCAGTTCTTC; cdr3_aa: CASSQVGGTSGNEQFF
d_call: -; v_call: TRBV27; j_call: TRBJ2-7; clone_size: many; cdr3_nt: TGTGCCAGTACCCACAGGTTATACGTCTCCTACGAGCAGTACTTC; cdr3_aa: CASTHRLYVSYEQYF
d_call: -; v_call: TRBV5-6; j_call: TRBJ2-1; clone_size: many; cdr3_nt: TGTGCCAGCAGCTTGGATATACCAGGGGCCCGGGATGAGCAGTTCTTC; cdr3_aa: CASSLDIPGARDEQFF
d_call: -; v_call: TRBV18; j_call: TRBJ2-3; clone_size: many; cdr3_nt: TGTGCCAGCTCACCACCGGCGTTAAGGGATACGCAGTATTTT; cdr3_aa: CASSPPALRDTQYF
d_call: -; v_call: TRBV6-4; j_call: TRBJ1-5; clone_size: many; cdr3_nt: TGTGCCAGCAGTGAAGTGTGGGGCGGACAGCCCCAGCATTTT; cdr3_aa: CASSEVWGGQPQHF
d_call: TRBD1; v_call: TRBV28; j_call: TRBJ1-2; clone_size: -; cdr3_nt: TGTGCCAGCAGTCCGTGGACAGGGGGAGTTTCCTACTATGGCTACACCTTC; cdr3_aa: CASSPWTGGVSYYGYTF
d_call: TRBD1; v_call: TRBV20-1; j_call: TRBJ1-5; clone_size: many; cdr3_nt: TGCAGTGGGATAGCTGGGACAGCAAATCAGCCCCAGCATTTT; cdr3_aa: CSGIAGTANQPQHF
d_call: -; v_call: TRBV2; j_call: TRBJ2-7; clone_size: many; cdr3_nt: TGTGCCAGCAGGGAAACCAGGGGCGAGCAGTACTTC; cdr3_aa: CASRETRGEQYF
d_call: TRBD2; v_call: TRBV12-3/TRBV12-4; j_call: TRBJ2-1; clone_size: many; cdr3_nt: TGTGCCAGCAGTTCCCCGACTAGCATGCCCCTTGAGGACGATGAGCAGTTCTTC; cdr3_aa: CASSSPTSMPLEDDEQFF
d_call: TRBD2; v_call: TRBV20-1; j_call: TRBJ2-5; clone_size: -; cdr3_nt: TGCAGTGCTTGGAGCGGGAGTGTGGAGACCCAGTACTTC; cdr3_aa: CSAWSGSVETQYF
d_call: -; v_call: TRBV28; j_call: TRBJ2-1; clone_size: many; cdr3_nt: TGTGCCAGCAGTCAGACAGGACCGAGCTCCTACAATGAGCAGTTCTTC; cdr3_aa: CASSQTGPSSYNEQFF
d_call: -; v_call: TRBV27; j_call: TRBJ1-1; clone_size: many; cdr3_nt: TGTGCCAGCAGTCCAGGTCCCACTGAAGCTTTCTTT; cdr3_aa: CASSPGPTEAFF
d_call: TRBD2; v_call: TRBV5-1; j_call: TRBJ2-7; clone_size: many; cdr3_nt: TGCGCCAGCAGCCGGGGACTAGCGGGAGTCTACGAGCAGTACTTC; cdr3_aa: CASSRGLAGVYEQYF
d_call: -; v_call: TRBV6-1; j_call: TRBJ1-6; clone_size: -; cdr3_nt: TGTGCCAGCACCTGGACAAAAAGGGATTCACCCCTCCACTTT; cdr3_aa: CASTWTKRDSPLHF
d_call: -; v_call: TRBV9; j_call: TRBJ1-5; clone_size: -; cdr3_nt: TGTGCCAGCAGCGCAACCGGGACACTGACGGGGGAGCCCCAGCATTTT; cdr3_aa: CASSATGTLTGEPQHF
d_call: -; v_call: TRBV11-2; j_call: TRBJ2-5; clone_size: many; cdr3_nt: TGTGCCAGCAGCTCTACCTTGGGACGCCAGTACTTC; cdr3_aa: CASSSTLGRQYF
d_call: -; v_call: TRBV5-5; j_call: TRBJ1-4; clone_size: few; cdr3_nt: TGTGCCAGCAGCATTACAGGGTCCTGGGGTGAAAAACTGTTTTTT; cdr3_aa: CASSITGSWGEKLFF
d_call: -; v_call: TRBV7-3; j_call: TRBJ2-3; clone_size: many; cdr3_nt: TGTGCCAGCACCGACCGGACTTGGGACACAGATACGCAGTATTTT; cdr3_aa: CASTDRTWDTDTQYF
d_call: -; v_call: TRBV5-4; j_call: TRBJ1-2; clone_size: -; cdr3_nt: TGTGCCAGCAGCTTGGTCGGGGGGGGGAACTATGGCTACACCTTC; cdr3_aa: CASSLVGGGNYGYTF
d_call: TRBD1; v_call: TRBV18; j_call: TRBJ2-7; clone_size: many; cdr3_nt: TGTGCCAGCTCACCCCGGGACAGGGGGGGCCTCGAGCAGTACTTC; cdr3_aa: CASSPRDRGGLEQYF
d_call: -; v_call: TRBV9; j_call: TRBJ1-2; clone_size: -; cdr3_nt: TGTGCCAGCAGACCTACCCGGGAGTTCTCGGTCTATGGCTACACCTTC; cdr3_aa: CASRPTREFSVYGYTF
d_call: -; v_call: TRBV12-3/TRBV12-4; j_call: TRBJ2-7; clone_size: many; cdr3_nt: TGTGCCAGCAGCCAAACCCAACTAGCCGCCTCCTACGAGCAGTACTTC; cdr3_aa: CASSQTQLAASYEQYF
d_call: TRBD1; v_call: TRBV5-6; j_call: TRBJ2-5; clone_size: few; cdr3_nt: TGTGCCAGCAGCTTGTATAACAGGGGGGAGGAGGGCCAGTACTTC; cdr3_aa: CASSLYNRGEEGQYF
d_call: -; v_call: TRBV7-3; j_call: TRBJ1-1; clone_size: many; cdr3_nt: TGTGCCAGCAGCTTAGGACAGCCTTACACTGAAGCTTTCTTT; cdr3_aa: CASSLGQPYTEAFF